A selection of T cell receptor beta chains follows, all from one sample in a study of T cell responses to AZD1222 COVID-19 vaccine. Measured with immunoSEQ multiplex PCR; TCRdb has only the in-frame clones, and not every one. Altogether over 150,000 clones are present, 70% to 90% being singletons, with the ten largest covering 5.5% to 6%. The input for sequencing was peripheral blood, taken on day 0 of MenACWY control vaccination. The receptors derive from an adult in good health. Each CDR3 is given with its conserved first and last residue. The order of the fields is CDR3 length, D gene, V gene, J gene, clone size, CDR3 protein, CDR3 DNA. D genes are given only for firm matches. Rows may omit the clone size; those that give it use once, few, many or a size class.

cdr3_length: 15
d_call: -
v_call: TRBV3-1/TRBV3-2
j_call: TRBJ1-1
clone_size: -
cdr3_aa: CASSQFPSGEPEAFF
cdr3_nt: TGTGCCAGCAGCCAGTTCCCTTCGGGGGAACCGGAAGCTTTCTTT

cdr3_length: 15
d_call: -
v_call: TRBV19
j_call: TRBJ1-1
clone_size: -
cdr3_aa: CASSIDGDSNTEAFF
cdr3_nt: TGTGCCAGTAGTATAGACGGCGACAGTAACACTGAAGCTTTCTTT

cdr3_length: 14
d_call: -
v_call: TRBV5-6
j_call: TRBJ1-1
clone_size: -
cdr3_aa: CASSRPTDYTEAFF
cdr3_nt: TGTGCCAGCAGCCGTCCGACGGATTACACTGAAGCTTTCTTT

cdr3_length: 14
d_call: TRBD2
v_call: TRBV5-1
j_call: TRBJ2-1
clone_size: -
cdr3_aa: CASSSGLGRNEQFF
cdr3_nt: TGCGCCAGCAGTTCGGGACTAGGGCGAAATGAGCAGTTCTTC

cdr3_length: 14
d_call: TRBD2
v_call: TRBV19
j_call: TRBJ2-3
clone_size: -
cdr3_aa: CASRPSGGPDTQYF
cdr3_nt: TGTGCCAGTAGGCCTAGCGGGGGGCCAGATACGCAGTATTTT

cdr3_length: 13
d_call: -
v_call: TRBV21-1
j_call: TRBJ1-2
clone_size: -
cdr3_aa: CARDRGRRYGYTF
cdr3_nt: TGTGCCCGGGACAGGGGGCGCAGGTATGGCTACACCTTC

cdr3_length: 15
d_call: -
v_call: TRBV19
j_call: TRBJ1-4
clone_size: many
cdr3_aa: CASSLGTLAREKLFF
cdr3_nt: TGTGCCAGTAGCTTAGGGACCCTCGCCCGTGAAAAACTGTTTTTT

cdr3_length: 14
d_call: TRBD1
v_call: TRBV7-2
j_call: TRBJ2-2
clone_size: -
cdr3_aa: CASSGQANTGELFF
cdr3_nt: TGTGCCAGCAGCGGACAGGCGAACACCGGGGAGCTGTTTTTT

cdr3_length: 16
d_call: TRBD2
v_call: TRBV24-1
j_call: TRBJ2-1
clone_size: -
cdr3_aa: CATSEPSGGRYNEQFF
cdr3_nt: TGTGCCACCAGTGAACCGAGCGGGGGACGATACAATGAGCAGTTCTTC

cdr3_length: 14
d_call: -
v_call: TRBV10-3
j_call: TRBJ1-6
clone_size: -
cdr3_aa: CAIRGPERHSPLHF
cdr3_nt: TGTGCCATCAGGGGGCCCGAGCGGCATTCACCCCTCCACTTT

cdr3_length: 15
d_call: TRBD1
v_call: TRBV7-9
j_call: TRBJ1-4
clone_size: -
cdr3_aa: CASSSRTGPDEKLFF
cdr3_nt: TGTGCCAGCAGCTCGCGGACAGGGCCTGATGAAAAACTGTTTTTT

cdr3_length: 15
d_call: -
v_call: TRBV14
j_call: TRBJ2-3
clone_size: -
cdr3_aa: CASSQGIRVTDTQYF
cdr3_nt: TGTGCCAGCAGCCAAGGTATAAGAGTCACAGATACGCAGTATTTT

cdr3_length: 16
d_call: -
v_call: TRBV18
j_call: TRBJ1-4
clone_size: -
cdr3_aa: CASSLGTIGANEKLFF
cdr3_nt: TGTGCCAGCTCACTCGGGACAATAGGAGCTAATGAAAAACTGTTTTTT

cdr3_length: 11
d_call: -
v_call: TRBV29-1
j_call: TRBJ2-7
clone_size: -
cdr3_aa: CSVFYGYEQYF
cdr3_nt: TGCAGCGTTTTCTACGGCTACGAGCAGTACTTC

cdr3_length: 14
d_call: -
v_call: TRBV5-1
j_call: TRBJ2-7
clone_size: -
cdr3_aa: CASSATGLSYEQYF
cdr3_nt: TGCGCCAGCAGCGCGACAGGTCTCTCCTACGAGCAGTACTTC

cdr3_length: 15
d_call: -
v_call: TRBV11-3
j_call: TRBJ2-1
clone_size: once
cdr3_aa: CASSPGASSYNEQFF
cdr3_nt: TGTGCCAGCAGCCCCGGGGCTAGCTCCTACAATGAGCAGTTCTTC

cdr3_length: 12
d_call: -
v_call: TRBV20-1
j_call: TRBJ2-5
clone_size: -
cdr3_aa: CSASNSAETQYF
cdr3_nt: TGCAGTGCGAGTAATTCGGCGGAGACCCAGTACTTC

cdr3_length: 16
d_call: TRBD1
v_call: TRBV28
j_call: TRBJ1-5
clone_size: -
cdr3_aa: CASSSTGEPSNQPQHF
cdr3_nt: TGTGCCAGCAGTAGTACAGGGGAGCCCAGCAATCAGCCCCAGCATTTT

cdr3_length: 14
d_call: TRBD1
v_call: TRBV6-5
j_call: TRBJ1-5
clone_size: -
cdr3_aa: CASSYSTGNQPQHF
cdr3_nt: TGTGCCAGCAGTTACTCGACAGGGAATCAGCCCCAGCATTTT

cdr3_length: 15
d_call: TRBD1
v_call: TRBV18
j_call: TRBJ1-2
clone_size: -
cdr3_aa: CASSSPRGLGYGYTF
cdr3_nt: TGTGCCAGCTCATCACCCAGGGGGTTAGGCTATGGCTACACCTTC

cdr3_length: 15
d_call: -
v_call: TRBV9
j_call: TRBJ1-2
clone_size: -
cdr3_aa: CASSPRGQLNYGYTF
cdr3_nt: TGTGCCAGCAGCCCCCGCGGGCAGCTAAACTATGGCTACACCTTC

cdr3_length: 14
d_call: -
v_call: TRBV7-9
j_call: TRBJ1-1
clone_size: -
cdr3_aa: CASRLGETNTEAFF
cdr3_nt: TGTGCCAGCAGGCTAGGGGAGACGAACACTGAAGCTTTCTTT

cdr3_length: 11
d_call: -
v_call: TRBV11-2
j_call: TRBJ2-1
clone_size: -
cdr3_aa: CASSSQFEQFF
cdr3_nt: TGTGCCAGCAGCTCCCAGTTTGAGCAGTTCTTC

cdr3_length: 16
d_call: TRBD1
v_call: TRBV2
j_call: TRBJ1-6
clone_size: few
cdr3_aa: CASSPMGTANNSPLHF
cdr3_nt: TGTGCCAGCAGCCCCATGGGGACAGCAAATAATTCACCCCTCCACTTT

cdr3_length: 15
d_call: -
v_call: TRBV6-2/TRBV6-3
j_call: TRBJ1-3
clone_size: -
cdr3_aa: CASSLGRTSGNTIYF
cdr3_nt: TGTGCCAGCAGCCTCGGACGTACCTCTGGAAACACCATATATTTT

cdr3_length: 13
d_call: TRBD1
v_call: TRBV6-1
j_call: TRBJ1-1
clone_size: -
cdr3_aa: CASSEGQGAKAFF
cdr3_nt: TGTGCCAGCAGTGAGGGTCAGGGGGCTAAGGCTTTCTTT

cdr3_length: 17
d_call: -
v_call: TRBV19
j_call: TRBJ1-1
clone_size: -
cdr3_aa: CASTTPGAGTMNTEAFF
cdr3_nt: TGTGCCAGTACCACACCAGGGGCCGGGACCATGAACACTGAAGCTTTCTTT

cdr3_length: 14
d_call: -
v_call: TRBV7-8
j_call: TRBJ2-1
clone_size: -
cdr3_aa: CASSLARAFYEQFF
cdr3_nt: TGTGCCAGCAGCTTAGCGCGGGCATTCTATGAGCAGTTCTTC

cdr3_length: 16
d_call: -
v_call: TRBV24-1
j_call: TRBJ2-5
clone_size: -
cdr3_aa: CATSDFRDTQAKTQYF
cdr3_nt: TGTGCCACCAGTGATTTTCGGGACACACAGGCAAAGACCCAGTACTTC

cdr3_length: 13
d_call: -
v_call: TRBV2
j_call: TRBJ1-2
clone_size: -
cdr3_aa: CATMGGRFGAYTF
cdr3_nt: TGTGCCACCATGGGGGGGCGTTTCGGGGCCTACACCTTC

cdr3_length: 16
d_call: -
v_call: TRBV6-4
j_call: TRBJ2-1
clone_size: -
cdr3_aa: CASSDVMASSYNEQFF
cdr3_nt: TGTGCCAGCAGTGACGTTATGGCTTCATCCTACAATGAGCAGTTCTTC

cdr3_length: 14
d_call: -
v_call: TRBV5-4
j_call: TRBJ2-7
clone_size: -
cdr3_aa: CASSLTSFPYEQYF
cdr3_nt: TGTGCCAGCAGCTTGACTAGCTTCCCCTACGAGCAGTACTTC

cdr3_length: 14
d_call: -
v_call: TRBV30
j_call: TRBJ2-5
clone_size: -
cdr3_aa: CAWIVGREEETQYF
cdr3_nt: TGTGCCTGGATAGTAGGCAGGGAAGAAGAGACCCAGTACTTC

cdr3_length: 18
d_call: TRBD2
v_call: TRBV27
j_call: TRBJ2-1
clone_size: -
cdr3_aa: CASSRNSGRPYSYNEQFF
cdr3_nt: TGTGCCAGCAGTAGAAATAGCGGGAGGCCTTACTCCTACAATGAGCAGTTCTTC

cdr3_length: 15
d_call: -
v_call: TRBV5-1
j_call: TRBJ1-6
clone_size: -
cdr3_aa: CASSLEALSNSPLHF
cdr3_nt: TGCGCCAGCAGCTTGGAGGCTCTTTCCAATTCACCCCTCCACTTT

cdr3_length: 16
d_call: TRBD1
v_call: TRBV19
j_call: TRBJ1-5
clone_size: -
cdr3_aa: CASRPGTGYSNQPQHF
cdr3_nt: TGTGCCAGTAGACCTGGGACAGGCTATAGCAATCAGCCCCAGCATTTT

cdr3_length: 15
d_call: -
v_call: TRBV18
j_call: TRBJ1-2
clone_size: -
cdr3_aa: CASSPRSGVGYGYTF
cdr3_nt: TGTGCCAGCTCACCACGGTCAGGGGTTGGGTATGGCTACACCTTC

cdr3_length: 16
d_call: -
v_call: TRBV18
j_call: TRBJ1-3
clone_size: -
cdr3_aa: CASSPPYRASGNTIYF
cdr3_nt: TGTGCCAGCTCACCACCGTACAGGGCGTCTGGAAACACCATATATTTT

cdr3_length: 15
d_call: -
v_call: TRBV11-3
j_call: TRBJ2-7
clone_size: -
cdr3_aa: CASSLLGRDLYEQYF
cdr3_nt: TGTGCCAGCAGCTTATTGGGCAGGGACCTCTACGAGCAGTACTTC

cdr3_length: 18
d_call: TRBD2
v_call: TRBV5-1
j_call: TRBJ2-1
clone_size: -
cdr3_aa: CASSFPMTSGDSYNEQFF
cdr3_nt: TGCGCCAGCAGTTTCCCCATGACTAGCGGGGACTCCTACAATGAGCAGTTCTTC

cdr3_length: 15
d_call: TRBD2
v_call: TRBV11-3
j_call: TRBJ2-5
clone_size: -
cdr3_aa: CASSFGGGALETQYF
cdr3_nt: TGTGCCAGCAGCTTCGGCGGGGGGGCATTGGAGACCCAGTACTTC

cdr3_length: 14
d_call: -
v_call: TRBV4-3
j_call: TRBJ1-2
clone_size: -
cdr3_aa: CASSQGWVNYGYTF
cdr3_nt: TGCGCCAGCAGCCAAGGGTGGGTTAACTATGGCTACACCTTC

cdr3_length: 14
d_call: -
v_call: TRBV6-6
j_call: TRBJ1-6
clone_size: -
cdr3_aa: CASSRETRNSPLHF
cdr3_nt: TGTGCCAGCAGTAGGGAAACCCGTAATTCACCCCTCCACTTT

cdr3_length: 14
d_call: TRBD2
v_call: TRBV10-3
j_call: TRBJ2-2
clone_size: -
cdr3_aa: CATGSGTTTGELFF
cdr3_nt: TGTGCCACCGGCTCCGGGACTACTACCGGGGAGCTGTTTTTT

cdr3_length: 14
d_call: TRBD1
v_call: TRBV19
j_call: TRBJ1-5
clone_size: -
cdr3_aa: CASQTGGLGQPQHF
cdr3_nt: TGTGCCTCACAGACAGGGGGCTTAGGTCAGCCCCAGCATTTT

cdr3_length: 15
d_call: TRBD2
v_call: TRBV20-1
j_call: TRBJ2-7
clone_size: -
cdr3_aa: CSASLPAGPSYEQYF
cdr3_nt: TGCAGTGCTAGTCTTCCAGCGGGACCCTCCTACGAGCAGTACTTC

cdr3_length: 15
d_call: TRBD2
v_call: TRBV5-4
j_call: TRBJ2-7
clone_size: -
cdr3_aa: CASSFRREGIYEQYF
cdr3_nt: TGTGCCAGCAGCTTTAGGAGGGAGGGCATCTACGAGCAGTACTTC

cdr3_length: 14
d_call: -
v_call: TRBV5-1
j_call: TRBJ1-1
clone_size: -
cdr3_aa: CASSLQGPGTEAFF
cdr3_nt: TGCGCCAGCAGTCTGCAGGGGCCGGGCACTGAAGCTTTCTTT

cdr3_length: 14
d_call: TRBD1
v_call: TRBV2
j_call: TRBJ1-2
clone_size: once
cdr3_aa: CASSKTGGGYGYTF
cdr3_nt: TGTGCCAGCAGTAAAACAGGGGGAGGATATGGCTACACCTTC